This entry features one T cell receptor (beta chain) sequence. This record comes from a study of blood T cell repertoires in COVID-19. Study overall: Sample material is recorded as cDNA or gDNA derived from T cells, B-cell-depleted T cells, or PBMCs.

In the authors' methods: Reference gene primer amplification in the assay estimated nucleated cell counts. Measured with immunoSEQ multiplex PCR; TCRdb has only the in-frame clones, and not every one. D and trimming come from the DNA, and the V and J calls and clone size come from that table. The sample lists roughly 70,000 clones, around 67% occurring once. Sample: peripheral blood. This receptor was taken from a man aged 55 to 69 with acute or convalescent COVID-19.

CDR3 in amino acids: CATSREDWINYGYTF. As DNA, the CDR3 is TGTGCCACCAGCAGAGAGGACTGGATTAACTATGGCTACACCTTC. J is TRBJ1-2 and V is TRBV15; D is ambiguous. The CDR3 covers 15 residues. In germline, CDR1 is LNHNV, CDR2 YYDKDF (reference sequence). Between the trimmed V and J ends, which lost 0 bases and 1 base, there was a span of 9 bases.